This T cell receptor (beta chain) was retrieved from a study of T cells in women clearing cervical HPV infection. A word on this clone: With the read ending 3 residues before the CDR3 end, the germline J gene is used to fill in that end.

Germline V gene data show CDR1 as DFQATT and CDR2 as SNEGSKA (reference sequence). The CDR3 contains 13 residues. The assay was immunoSEQ multiplex PCR, and TCRdb's table has in-frame clones only and misses some. This sample's table reports fewer than 30,000 clones. The sequence was collected from a woman aged 18 to 75 with a cervical HPV16 infection that either progressed to CIN3+ or cleared (not recorded which). Sequencing was done on a sample of blood buffy coat. The chain uses TRBV20-1 and TRBJ2-3; no clear D. CDR3 bases read: TGCAGTGCTAGAGAGACATACCAAGAGACG. It is translated as CSARETYQET. The whole CDR3 sequence is CSARETYQETQYF.